What follows describes a single T cell receptor beta chain. This sample is drawn from a study of blood T cell repertoires in COVID-19. J lost 5 bases, V lost 5 bases, and 11 bases had no gene match. Germline V CDR1 and CDR2: KGHSH, LQKENI. The CDR3 extends over 15 amino acids. Authors' processing steps: Amplified reference gene primers provided the basis for estimating nucleated cell counts. Assay used: immunoSEQ multiplex PCR; TCRdb lists only in-frame clones, some missing. V, J and clone size reflect that table, while D and trimming were determined from the DNA. The table records about 150,000 clones, 91% of them present only once.

The genes are TRBV18 and TRBJ1-1; 7 bases are a match to TRBD1. Material for sequencing was peripheral blood. The clonotype originates from a man aged 50 to 59 with acute or convalescent COVID-19. In DNA, the CDR3 is TGTGCCAGCTCAGCTTCTCGAGACAGGGTTACTGAAGCTTTCTTT. This sequence encodes CASSASRDRVTEAFF.